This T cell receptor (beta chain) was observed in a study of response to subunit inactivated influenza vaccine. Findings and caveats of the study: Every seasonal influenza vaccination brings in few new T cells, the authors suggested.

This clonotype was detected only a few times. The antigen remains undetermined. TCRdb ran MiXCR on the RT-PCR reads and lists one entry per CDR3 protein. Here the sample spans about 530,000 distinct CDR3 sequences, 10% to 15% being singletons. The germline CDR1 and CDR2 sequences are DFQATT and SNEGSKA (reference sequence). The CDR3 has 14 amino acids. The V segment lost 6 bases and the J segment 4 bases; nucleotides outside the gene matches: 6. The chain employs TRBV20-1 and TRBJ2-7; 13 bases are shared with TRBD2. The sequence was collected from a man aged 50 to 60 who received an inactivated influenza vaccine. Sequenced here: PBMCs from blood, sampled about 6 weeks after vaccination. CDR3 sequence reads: CSAAGLAGLYEQYF. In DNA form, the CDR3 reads TGCAGTGCCGCGGGACTAGCGGGGTTGTACGAGCAGTACTTC.